These 17 T cell receptor beta chains originate from one sample sequenced in a study of chemoradiotherapy in HPV16-positive cancers. Assay: immunoSEQ multiplex PCR; the TCRdb copy retains only in-frame clones and omits some. This table has 3,500 to 5,000 clones, around 73% appearing once. The specimen was tumor tissue, collected from a patient who underwent chemoradiotherapy. These receptors came from a human donor with HPV-associated anogenital cancer.

This chain uses TRBV14 with TRBJ1-1, with D tentatively TRBD1 (5 bases). The length of the CDR3 is 16 residues. The germline CDR1 and CDR2 sequences are SGHDN and FVKESK. Deletions cut 2 bases from V and 0 bases from J, with 13 bases between. For the CDR3, the DNA is TGTGCCAGCAGCCAACCAGGGTTGGCCATGAACACTGAAGCTTTCTTT. It specifies CASSQPGLAMNTEAFF.

This chain connects TRBV2 to TRBJ1-6, with D possibly TRBD1 on 5 matching bases. The ends were cut back, 7 bases at V and 10 bases at J, with 14 bases in the middle. Germline-derived CDR1 and CDR2 are SNHLY and FYNNEI. The CDR3 is 13 amino acids. This chain's CDR3 is CASIGQGGSPLHF. CDR3 sequence (DNA): TGTGCCAGCATCGGGCAGGGAGGGTCACCCCTCCACTTT.

This clone was found once. This chain uses TRBV7-9 with TRBJ1-4; 7 nucleotides align to TRBD1. The CDR3 is made up of 14 amino acids. J was trimmed by 8 bases and V by 1 base; bases with no gene match: 4. CDR1 SEHNR and CDR2 FQNEAQ come from the germline V gene (reference sequence). In DNA form, the CDR3 reads TGTGCCAGCAGCTTAGTGGGGACAGACGAAAAACTGTTTTTT. Translated: CASSLVGTDEKLFF.

In its sample, this clone was seen a few times. The V and J genes are TRBV11-3 and TRBJ2-2; 11 bases line up with TRBD2. J was trimmed by 4 bases and V by 10 bases; bases with no gene match: 8. Germline V lookup: CDR1 SGHNT, CDR2 YENEEA. The length of the CDR3 is 15 residues. The CDR3 DNA reads as TGTGCCACGGCCGGGGGGACTAGCGGCACCGGGGAGCTGTTTTTT. It translates to CATAGGTSGTGELFF.

DNA for the CDR3: TGCGCCAGCAGCGGTTCGAACCAAGAGACCCAGTACTTC. This encodes CASSGSNQETQYF. The chain combines TRBV5-1 with TRBJ2-5, with no clear D. The CDR3 is 13 residues long. Trimming stripped 4 bases from V and 0 bases from J, with 7 bases between. Per the germline V gene, CDR1 is SGHRS and CDR2 is YFSETQ.

The J gene is TRBJ2-7, the V gene TRBV19; 11 positions match TRBD1. The V gene end was trimmed by 4 bases and the J gene end by 5 bases; junction bases not matched to a gene: 10. Germline CDR1 and CDR2: LNHDA and SQIVND (reference sequence). The CDR3 contains 16 residues. CDR3 in DNA: TGTGCCAGTAGTACTGTGGGATTGGACAGGGGGCACGAGCAGTACTTC. Amino acid sequence: CASSTVGLDRGHEQYF.

The rearrangement joins TRBV28 to TRBJ2-5; 9 bases agree with TRBD1. V lost 7 bases to trimming and J lost 10 bases; unmatched junction nucleotides: 13. CDR1 and CDR2 (germline): MDHEN, SYDVKM. This CDR3 region has 14 residues. The CDR3 DNA follows: TGTGCCAGCAAGACAGGGGGGCGCCAAGAGGGCCAGTACTTC. It codes for CASKTGGRQEGQYF.

The chain carries TRBV28 and TRBJ1-2, with D possibly TRBD1 on 6 matching bases. The germline V gene encodes CDR1 MDHEN and CDR2 SYDVKM. The CDR3 runs to 14 residues. Between the trimmed V and J ends, which lost 3 bases and 5 bases, there was a span of 13 bases. CDR3 nucleotide sequence: TGTGCCAGCAGTTTGTACGAGGGGGGGTATGGCTACACCTTC. Translated, it gives CASSLYEGGYGYTF.

This chain joins TRBV7-9 and TRBJ1-5; no reliable D call. With 1 base removed from V and 7 bases from J, the gap between germline ends came to 11 bases. The CDR3 has 14 amino acids. From germline, CDR1 is SEHNR and CDR2 FQNEAQ (reference sequence). The CDR3: CASSLGGDFQPQHF. Here the CDR3 DNA reads TGTGCCAGCAGCTTAGGTGGCGATTTCCAGCCCCAGCATTTT. The complete variable domain, with remaining parts taken from reference TRBV7-9 and TRBJ1-5, reads DTGVSQNPRHKITKRGQNVTFRCDPISEHNRLYWYRQTLGQGPEFLTYFQNEAQLEKSRLLSDRFSAERPKGSFSTLEIQRTEQGDSAMYLCASSLGGDFQPQHFGDGTRLSIL.

The chain recombines TRBV29-1 with TRBJ2-7; D call uncertain. Germline V gene data show CDR1 as SQVTM and CDR2 as ANQGSEA. The ends were cut back, 4 bases at V and 5 bases at J, with 9 bases in the middle. The CDR3 runs to 11 residues. The CDR3 reads CSVGPDHEQYF. DNA for the CDR3: TGCAGCGTTGGGCCCGACCACGAGCAGTACTTC.

The chain joins TRBV27 to TRBJ1-2; 7 nucleotides line up with TRBD1. V shed 5 bases, J shed 6 bases, and the junction held 9 bases outside the gene matches. CDR3 length: 14 amino acids. Germline loops: CDR1 MNHEY, CDR2 SMNVEV (reference sequence). The CDR3 DNA follows: TGTGCCAGCAGTCGGAGGGGACAGAACGATGGCTACACCTTC. Translated: CASSRRGQNDGYTF.

The chain recombines TRBV7-9 with TRBJ1-1; D is undetermined. This CDR3 region has 14 residues. Germline-derived CDR1 and CDR2 are SEHNR and FQNEAQ (reference sequence). Trimming took 2 bases from V and 2 from J, leaving 9 bases between them. The CDR3 coding sequence is TGTGCCAGCAGCTTATTCGGTCCTAACACTGAAGCTTTCTTT. Protein product: CASSLFGPNTEAFF.

The chain is built from TRBV5-6 and TRBJ1-2; D ambiguous. The CDR3 is 16 amino acids. V was cut by 0 bases and J by 2 bases, with 14 bases left in between. Germline CDR1 and CDR2: SGHDT and YYEEEE. The CDR3 DNA reads as TGTGCCAGCAGCTTGGTATCTAGGCTGTTGAACTATGGCTACACCTTC. This sequence encodes CASSLVSRLLNYGYTF.

The chain recombines TRBV5-6 with TRBJ1-1; 9 positions match TRBD1. Germline CDR1 is SGHDT and CDR2 is YYEEEE. This CDR3 region has 14 residues. Losses at the gene ends were 1 base for V and 8 bases for J; bases not matched to a gene: 6. The CDR3 nucleotides are TGTGCCAGCAGCTTGTGGGGACAGGGAAGGGAAGCTTTCTTT. Translated: CASSLWGQGREAFF.

The chain is built from TRBV5-1 and TRBJ2-3, with 7 positions matching TRBD1. V dropped 3 bases and J dropped 0; count of bases not matched to a gene: 4. The CDR3 sequence is 15 residues long. Per the germline V gene, CDR1 is SGHRS and CDR2 is YFSETQ. For the CDR3, the DNA is TGCGCCAGCAGCTCAGGGGGACAAAGCACAGATACGCAGTATTTT. The encoded protein is CASSSGGQSTDTQYF.

This chain connects TRBV10-3 to TRBJ1-5, with 8 positions matching TRBD1. CDR3 length: 14 amino acids. Trimming cost V 6 bases and J 5 bases; bases outside gene matches: 6. The germline CDR1 and CDR2 sequences are ENHRY and SYGVKD. The CDR3 spells CAISRTGLDQPQHF. CDR3 sequence (DNA): TGTGCCATCAGCCGGACAGGGTTGGATCAGCCCCAGCATTTT.

The CDR3 protein is CSVLAVSSYNEQFF. Here the CDR3 DNA reads TGCAGCGTCTTAGCGGTCAGCTCCTACAATGAGCAGTTCTTC. The genes are TRBV29-1 and TRBJ2-1, with D perhaps matching TRBD2 (6 bases). The CDR3 runs 14 residues. V was trimmed by 6 bases and J by 0 bases, leaving 12 bases between them. Per the germline V gene, CDR1 is SQVTM and CDR2 is ANQGSEA.